The sequence of this T cell receptor (beta chain) was determined in a study of vaccination effects on CD4 cells after COVID-19. Study-level results: Spike-reactive clones in convalescents after vaccination were chiefly newly vaccine-induced. Marked clonal contraction of both clone types appeared late after vaccination.

Concerning this clone: The target antigen is unknown.

Some clones are missing from TCRdb's copy, which holds only in-frame ones; the method was immunoSEQ multiplex PCR. The data hold roughly 54,000 clones, with around three quarters observed a single time. This CDR3 region has 14 residues. Germline V gene data show CDR1 as SGHRS and CDR2 as YFSETQ. The ends lost 5 bases at V and 7 bases at J; junction bases unmatched: 11. ViraFEST expansion of antigen-specific CD4+ T cells with viral peptide pools preceded sequencing. CD4+ T cells were isolated after less than 13 days of culture. The person's infection with SARS-CoV-2, confirmed by PCR, took place between March and December 2020. In the negative control culture, an HIV-1 Nef peptide pool was present.

This chain joins TRBV5-1 and TRBJ1-1, with 7 bases fitting TRBD1. The receptor comes from a human donor who had a prior SARS-CoV-2 infection. Source: CD4+ T cells from PBMCs cultured with HIV peptides, taken before COVID-19 vaccination. Indicated subset: HIV-1 Nef peptide pool negative control/reference culture. CDR3 sequence: CASRTGQILGEAFF. CDR3 nucleotides: TGCGCCAGCAGGACGGGACAGATCCTGGGTGAAGCTTTCTTT.